This T cell receptor beta chain was recovered during a study of CD8 T cells in ankylosing spondylitis. By quantitative 5'-RACE with molecular barcodes, the TCR beta libraries were made. TCRdb redid the calling of the 5' RACE reads with MiXCR, one entry per CDR3 protein. The table has some 130,000 distinct CDR3 sequences, about 7.3% seen once. Per germline, CDR1 SGHTA and CDR2 FQGNSA. Unmatched junction bases numbered 14, after V lost 6 bases and J lost 6 bases. The CDR3 has 15 amino acids. Ten or more counts support this clonotype. The sequenced sample was blood, either unsorted or a sorted T cell fraction (not recorded which). This receptor was taken from a female donor with ankylosing spondylitis or in good health (not recorded which). The gene calls are TRBV7-2 and TRBJ2-7, with TRBD1 matching over 7 bases. The CDR3 region is CASSISGTVGPEQYF. CDR3 coding DNA: TGTGCCAGCAGTATTAGTGGGACAGTTGGGCCCGAGCAGTACTTC.